Described below is a single TCR beta chain sequence and its context. Per the original data handling: Amplification from reference gene primers served as the basis for estimated nucleated cell counts. Profiling relied on immunoSEQ multiplex PCR, and the TCRdb table lists in-frame clones only, not all of them. The DNA gave D and trimming, while V, J and clone size come from that table. This table has more than 100,000 clones, 81% appearing once. The data were taken from a study of blood T cell repertoires in COVID-19. Across the whole study: Spain, Italy and the United States supplied samples that represented acute and convalescent COVID-19. T cells, B-cell-depleted T cells, or PBMCs supplied cDNA or gDNA.

The CDR3 is made up of 13 amino acids. The V gene's germline CDR1 is SGHVS and CDR2 FQNEAQ. The trim removed 8 bases at V and 1 base at J, leaving 4 bases unmatched. The sample consisted of peripheral blood. The clonotype was recovered from a woman aged 55-70 years with active or convalescent COVID-19. J is TRBJ2-7 and V is TRBV7-8, with TRBD2 matching 8 bases. As DNA, the CDR3 is TGTGCCAGCCGGCTAGCGGGTTCCTACGAGCAGTACTTC. The encoded protein is CASRLAGSYEQYF. Full variable domain (outside the CDR3, taken from reference TRBV7-8 and TRBJ2-7): GAGVSQSPRYKVAKRGQDVALRCDPISGHVSLFWYQQALGQGPEFLTYFQNEAQLDKSGLPSDRFFAERPEGSVSTLKIQRTQQEDSAVYLCASRLAGSYEQYFGPGTRLTVT.